This TCR beta chain was sequenced in a study of vaccination effects on CD4 cells after COVID-19. The CDR3 extends over 16 amino acids. Germline trimming cut 7 bases from V and 4 bases from J; bases unmatched to any gene: 13. Germline lookup yields CDR1 ENHRY and CDR2 SYGVKD. With approximately ten days of culture completed, CD4+ T cells were isolated. Two doses of either BNT162b2 or mRNA-1273 were given to each participant. Absence of prior SARS-CoV-2 infection characterized the vaccine recipients, who showed negative nucleocapsid antibodies. Clones were sequenced by immunoSEQ multiplex PCR, and TCRdb holds only the in-frame ones, with some missing. Counted here are more than 60,000 clones, over 70% occurring once; the ten biggest clones make up over 2%. On this clone: Its specificity is not known.

The clonotype was recovered from a human donor who received a COVID-19 vaccine. The chain carries TRBV10-3 and TRBJ2-3, with 8 bases aligning to TRBD2. The specimen comprised CD4+ T cells from PBMCs cultured without peptide, sampled after COVID-19 vaccination. The CDR3 DNA follows: TGTGCCATCACGGACCTTTCGGGGGGGGGATCAGATACGCAGTATTTT. It codes for CAITDLSGGGSDTQYF.